The present T cell receptor beta chain was sequenced within a study of blood T cell repertoires in COVID-19. This CDR3 is 14 amino acids long. From germline, CDR1 is SGHAT and CDR2 FQNNGV. Unmatched junction bases numbered 2, after V lost 4 bases and J lost 0 bases. Assay: immunoSEQ multiplex PCR; the TCRdb copy retains only in-frame clones and omits some. The profile shows about 250,000 clones, about 88% of them singletons. Sequenced input: peripheral blood. This sequence originates from a middle-aged woman who had recovered from COVID-19. The chain combines TRBV11-2 with TRBJ1-2, with 7 nucleotides matching TRBD1. The CDR3 protein is CASSSDRPNYGYTF. The CDR3 region has the DNA TGTGCCAGCAGCTCGGACAGGCCTAACTATGGCTACACCTTC.